The rows below give T cell receptor beta chains drawn from one sample of a study of T cells in Graves' hyperthyroidism and ophthalmopathy. TCRdb fed the multiplex PCR reads into MiXCR, producing one record per CDR3 protein. The sample holds around 600,000 distinct CDR3 sequences, around 13% seen once. The sample taken for sequencing was blood. The source is a woman aged 50 to 65 with Graves' ophthalmopathy. Both conserved end residues are part of each CDR3. The order of the fields is CDR3 length, J gene, D gene, clone size, V gene, CDR3 DNA, CDR3 protein. The D gene is left open where the match is weak. Clone size is stated in some rows and not others, as once, few, many or a class when expanded.

>15|TRBJ2-1|TRBD2|few|TRBV27
TGTGCCAGCAGTTTAATAGCGGGAGCCTTAGGTGAGCAGTTCTTC
CASSLIAGALGEQFF
>15|TRBJ1-2|NA|many|TRBV20-1
TGCAGTGCTAGAGATAACCCGGGGGGCGACTATGGCTACACCTTC
CSARDNPGGDYGYTF
>11|TRBJ1-2|NA|few|TRBV28
TGTGCCAGCAGCATTGCATCGGGCTACACCTTC
CASSIASGYTF
>16|TRBJ2-7|TRBD2|few|TRBV14
TGTGCCAGCAGCCAACCCCCGGGACTAGCGCTGTACGAGCAGTACTTC
CASSQPPGLALYEQYF
>13|TRBJ2-7|TRBD2|many|TRBV12-3/TRBV12-4
TGTGCCAGCACCCGGACTAGCCTAGGGGAGCAGTACTTC
CASTRTSLGEQYF
>15|TRBJ2-5|TRBD1|many|TRBV18
TGTGCCAGCTCACCCCGGACAGGGGGGGTAGAGACCCAGTACTTC
CASSPRTGGVETQYF
>19|TRBJ2-1|TRBD2|NA|TRBV29-1
TGCAGCGTTGAGTTTATCGGACTAGCGGGAAAGAGCTCCTACAATGAGCAGTTCTTC
CSVEFIGLAGKSSYNEQFF
>13|TRBJ2-1|NA|many|TRBV14
TGTGCCAGCAGCCAAGGGATACACAATGAGCAGTTCTTC
CASSQGIHNEQFF
>19|TRBJ2-7|TRBD2|NA|TRBV12-3/TRBV12-4
TGTGCCAGCAGTTCAGCCAGACTAGCGGGAGGGCCTCGCTCCTACGAGCAGTACTTC
CASSSARLAGGPRSYEQYF
>12|TRBJ2-3|NA|many|TRBV5-1
TGCGCCAGCAGCCCCACGTCAGATACGCAGTATTTT
CASSPTSDTQYF
>16|TRBJ2-5|TRBD2|NA|TRBV19
TGTGCCAGTAGCCCGGGGAGGGAGACTCAGAGGGAGACCCAGTACTTC
CASSPGRETQRETQYF
>17|TRBJ1-1|TRBD1|many|TRBV5-1
TGCGCCAGCAGCTTGGATTTACAGGGGGCGATTAGAGGAGAAGCTTTCTTT
CASSLDLQGAIRGEAFF
>14|TRBJ1-5|NA|few|TRBV4-1
TGCGCCAGCAGCCAAGAATTGATAGGTCAGCCCCAGCATTTT
CASSQELIGQPQHF
>14|TRBJ2-1|NA|many|TRBV7-8
TGTGCCAGCAGTCTAGACGGCCCAATCAATGAGCAGTTCTTC
CASSLDGPINEQFF
>16|TRBJ2-1|NA|few|TRBV18
TGTGCCAGCTCACCAAAAATCCGCCAAACAGAAAATGAGCAGTTCTTC
CASSPKIRQTENEQFF
>14|TRBJ1-1|NA|many|TRBV9
TGTGCCAGCAGCTCAGCTCCCGCCCACACTGAAGCTTTCTTT
CASSSAPAHTEAFF
>15|TRBJ1-4|NA|NA|TRBV6-2/TRBV6-3
TGTGCCAGCAGTTCTCTTCGGGGTCAGGATGAAAAACTGTTTTTT
CASSSLRGQDEKLFF
>19|TRBJ2-3|TRBD2|NA|TRBV12-3/TRBV12-4
TGTGCCAGCAGCCTCCTGGGACAGCTACTAGCGGGAGGGGTAGATACGCAGTATTTT
CASSLLGQLLAGGVDTQYF
>17|TRBJ2-7|TRBD2|few|TRBV7-9
TGTGCCAGCAGCTTAGGGACTAGCGGGTTTAGCTCCTACGAGCAGTACTTC
CASSLGTSGFSSYEQYF
>14|TRBJ2-7|NA|many|TRBV9
TGTGCCAGCAGCGTAGGGGGGGACTCCTACGAGCAGTACTTC
CASSVGGDSYEQYF
>15|TRBJ2-6|TRBD2|NA|TRBV20-1
TGCAGTGCCCCGGGACTAGCATCTGGGGCCAACGTCCTGACTTTC
CSAPGLASGANVLTF
>12|TRBJ1-1|NA|NA|TRBV5-1
TGCGCCAGCAGCTACGACGCCACTGAAGCTTTCTTT
CASSYDATEAFF
>15|TRBJ2-7|NA|many|TRBV7-9
TGTGCCAGCAGCTTACCACGGGACGTCACCTACGAGCAGTACTTC
CASSLPRDVTYEQYF
>17|TRBJ2-2|NA|NA|TRBV30
TGTGCCTGGAGTGTACTTCGAGGTCCTCGGAACACCGGGGAGCTGTTTTTT
CAWSVLRGPRNTGELFF
>16|TRBJ1-5|TRBD1|few|TRBV28
TGTGCCAGCAGTTCAAGACAGGGGTGGGGCAATCAGCCCCAGCATTTT
CASSSRQGWGNQPQHF
>12|TRBJ2-7|NA|many|TRBV2
TGTGCCAGCAGACTAGACAGCTACGAGCAGTACTTC
CASRLDSYEQYF
>15|TRBJ2-3|NA|many|TRBV3-1
TGTGCCAGCAGCCAAGTCGGGGTCCCCACAGATACGCAGTATTTT
CASSQVGVPTDTQYF
>15|TRBJ2-7|NA|NA|TRBV19
TGTGCCGGTAGTATCGAGGGGCAGGGCATCCGCGAGCAGTACTTC
CAGSIEGQGIREQYF
>15|TRBJ1-3|NA|many|TRBV2
TGTGCCAGCAGTCGTTCCGGAGGCTCTGGAAACACCATATATTTT
CASSRSGGSGNTIYF
>16|TRBJ2-1|TRBD1|NA|TRBV27
TGTGCCAGCAAACTATCCCGGGACAGGGGTTACAATGAGCAGTTCTTC
CASKLSRDRGYNEQFF
>14|TRBJ1-1|NA|NA|TRBV6-9
TGTGCCAGCAGTTACATGGAGGGGTACACTGAAGCTTTCTTT
CASSYMEGYTEAFF
>16|TRBJ2-4|TRBD1|NA|TRBV5-1
TGCGCCAGCAGCTTGGCACAGGGGTCAGCCAAAAACATTCAGTACTTC
CASSLAQGSAKNIQYF
>19|TRBJ2-2|TRBD2|many|TRBV6-1
TGTGCCAGCAGTGAAGTCGCTAGCGGGAGGGCTGGTGACACCGGGGAGCTGTTTTTT
CASSEVASGRAGDTGELFF
>12|TRBJ1-1|TRBD1|many|TRBV28
TGTGCCAGCACACAGGGGAGCACTGAAGCTTTCTTT
CASTQGSTEAFF
>15|TRBJ2-7|TRBD2|many|TRBV28
TGTGCCAGCAGTTTATTTCCGGGAGGGCCCTACGAGCAGTACTTC
CASSLFPGGPYEQYF
>14|TRBJ1-6|NA|many|TRBV20-1
TGCAGTGCTAGAGAGAGACCGTATAATTCACCCCTCCACTTT
CSARERPYNSPLHF
>17|TRBJ2-7|TRBD2|NA|TRBV7-2
TGTGCCAGCAGCTTACTGGGACTAGCGGGACGATACAATGAGCAGTACTTC
CASSLLGLAGRYNEQYF
>12|TRBJ2-2|NA|many|TRBV28
TGTGGGGCGGGCCCACAACCCGGGGAGCTGTTTTTT
CGAGPQPGELFF
>13|TRBJ1-2|NA|many|TRBV5-1
TGTGCCAGCAGTGAGACGGGGGACTATGGCTACACCTTC
CASSETGDYGYTF
>16|TRBJ2-1|NA|many|TRBV20-1
TGCAGTGCTAGAGATCGTCGGGCGGGATCGGGCAATGAGCAGTTCTTC
CSARDRRAGSGNEQFF
>16|TRBJ1-1|NA|many|TRBV7-2
TGTGCCAGCAGCTCCCCGCCAACAGGGCCGAACACTGAAGCTTTCTTT
CASSSPPTGPNTEAFF
>13|TRBJ1-1|NA|few|TRBV19
TGTGCCAGTAAGGCCAGAGAGAACACTGAAGCTTTCTTT
CASKARENTEAFF
>16|TRBJ2-7|TRBD1|many|TRBV6-6
TGTGCCAGCAGTTACTCGAAATACAGGGGGTCCTACGAGCAGTACTTC
CASSYSKYRGSYEQYF
>13|TRBJ2-1|NA|NA|TRBV27
TGTGCCAGCAGCTTAACCCCCTCCTATGAGCAGTTCTTC
CASSLTPSYEQFF
>15|TRBJ2-1|TRBD2|many|TRBV7-3
TGTGCCAGCAGCGTGACTAGCGGGAGGTACAATGAGCAGTTCTTC
CASSVTSGRYNEQFF